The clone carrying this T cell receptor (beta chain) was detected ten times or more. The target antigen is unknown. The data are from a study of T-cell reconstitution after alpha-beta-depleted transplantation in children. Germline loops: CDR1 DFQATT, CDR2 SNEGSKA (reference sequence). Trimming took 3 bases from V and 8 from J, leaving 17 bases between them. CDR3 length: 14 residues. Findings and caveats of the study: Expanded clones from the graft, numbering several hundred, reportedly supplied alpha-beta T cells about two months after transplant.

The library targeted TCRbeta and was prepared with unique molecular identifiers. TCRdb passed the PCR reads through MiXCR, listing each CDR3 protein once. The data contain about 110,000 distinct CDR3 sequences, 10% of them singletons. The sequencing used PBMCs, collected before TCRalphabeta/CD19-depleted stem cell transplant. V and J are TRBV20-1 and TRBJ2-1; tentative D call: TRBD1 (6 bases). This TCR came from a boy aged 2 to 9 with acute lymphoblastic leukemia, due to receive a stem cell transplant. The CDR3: CSARVDNRVDEQFF. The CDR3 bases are TGCAGTGCTAGGGTTGATAACAGGGTCGATGAGCAGTTCTTC.